The T cell receptor beta chain described here comes from a study of blood T cell repertoires in COVID-19. The ends were cut back, 0 bases at V and 0 bases at J, with 9 bases in the middle. The CDR3 extends over 15 amino acids. Germline assignment: CDR1 SGDLS and CDR2 YYNGEE. Method: immunoSEQ multiplex PCR; TCRdb's copy keeps in-frame clones and lacks some. Of approximately 25,000 clones listed, roughly nine tenths were seen once; the top ten hold roughly a third. The chain recombines TRBV9 with TRBJ1-2; the D gene is possibly TRBD1 (5 bases). Sample: peripheral blood. The source of this sequence is a man aged 65 to 79 with active COVID-19. In DNA, the CDR3 is TGTGCCAGCAGCGTAGGGGGGGTATCTAACTATGGCTACACCTTC. It translates to CASSVGGVSNYGYTF. Full variable domain (missing parts from reference TRBV9 and TRBJ1-2): DSGVTQTPKHLITATGQRVTLRCSPRSGDLSVYWYQQSLDQGLQFLIQYYNGEERAKGNILERFSAQQFPDLHSELNLSSLELGDSALYFCASSVGGVSNYGYTFGSGTRLTVV.